This T cell receptor beta chain appears in the sequencing data of a study of CD8 T cells in ankylosing spondylitis. Quantitative barcoded 5'-RACE was used to prepare TCR beta libraries. MiXCR, run by TCRdb on the 5' RACE reads, gives a single entry per CDR3 protein. The sample yields fewer than 550,000 distinct CDR3 sequences, approximately 5% seen once. Trimming removed 0 bases from V and 7 bases from J; junction bases left unmatched: 5. CDR1 is SGHRS and CDR2 is YFSETQ in the germline V gene. The CDR3 spans 15 residues. This clonotype has at least ten counts. Its antigen is unidentified. Findings of the study overall: For ankylosing spondylitis blood, a TCR beta motif of seven to nine highly homologous variants appeared characteristic. Reportedly, matched ankylosing spondylitis synovial fluid was significantly enriched for disease-linked clones.

This sequence joins TRBV5-1 and TRBJ2-1; 9 nucleotides match TRBD2. The source material was blood, either unsorted or a sorted T cell fraction (not recorded which). The receptor was isolated from a male donor with ankylosing spondylitis. Here the CDR3 reads CASSLASGVLNEQFF. The DNA for the CDR3 is TGCGCCAGCAGCTTGGCTAGCGGGGTTTTAAATGAGCAGTTCTTC.